Following are 17 T cell receptor beta chains from one sample sequenced in a study of blood T cell repertoires in COVID-19. Sequenced by immunoSEQ multiplex PCR; TCRdb stores in-frame clones only, minus some. Among tens of thousands of clones listed, roughly 86% were seen once. The sequencing input was peripheral blood. These receptors were obtained from a human donor with acute or convalescent COVID-19. The donor label of this sample is uncertain.

This rearrangement joins TRBV9 to TRBJ2-1, with TRBD2 matching 11 bases. There are 14 residues in the CDR3. From germline, CDR1 is SGDLS and CDR2 YYNGEE. J lost 6 bases, V lost 6 bases, and 5 bases had no gene match. CDR3 in DNA: TGTGCCAGCAATATAGCGGGGGGGCGCAATGAGCAGTTCTTC. Translation: CASNIAGGRNEQFF.

The rearrangement links TRBV6-1 to TRBJ2-7; the D is unclear. The V gene's germline CDR1 is MNHNS and CDR2 SASEGT. The CDR3 is 18 residues long. The V end lost 1 base, the J end lost 2 bases, and 21 bases lay between the germline ends. CDR3 amino acids: CASSEVLNQSFLPYEQYF. CDR3 DNA sequence: TGTGCCAGCAGTGAAGTTCTTAACCAGTCCTTCCTCCCCTACGAGCAGTACTTC.

This clone was found a few times. The chain couples TRBV20-1 to TRBJ2-2; the D gene is possibly TRBD1 (6 bases). This CDR3 is 14 amino acids long. Trimming stripped 3 bases from V and 7 bases from J, with 15 bases between. Germline V gene sequence: CDR1 DFQATT, CDR2 SNEGSKA (reference sequence). CDR3 region: CSASGGSNRGELFF. The CDR3 DNA sequence: TGCAGTGCTAGTGGGGGCAGCAACCGCGGGGAGCTGTTTTTT.

The chain joins TRBV10-2 to TRBJ1-1, with D possibly being TRBD1 (5 bases). This CDR3 is 16 amino acids long. The germline CDR1 and CDR2 sequences are WSHSY and SAAADI. V lost 3 bases and J lost 1, with 15 bases in between. The CDR3 coding sequence is TGCGCCAGCAGTGAAACGGGAGGGGTGGGGAACACTGAAGCTTTCTTT. Its translation is CASSETGGVGNTEAFF.

V usage is TRBV11-1 and J usage is TRBJ1-3; D is unclear. The CDR3 runs to 13 residues. Trimming left V 3 bases short and J 3 bases short, with 6 bases between. Germline V gene sequence: CDR1 SGHAT, CDR2 FQDESV (reference sequence). The CDR3 DNA reads as TGTGCCAGCAGCTTGGCCCATGGAAACACCATATATTTT. Its protein product is CASSLAHGNTIYF.

The chain has TRBV2 and TRBJ2-2; TRBD1 might be the D (5 bases). The CDR3 runs to 16 residues. Germline CDR1 reads SNHLY; CDR2 reads FYNNEI. The germline V and J ends were trimmed by 6 bases and 0 bases, with 14 bases remaining between them. CDR3 DNA sequence: TGTGCCAGCAGAAAGGGGAAACAGCCGAACACCGGGGAGCTGTTTTTT. Its protein product is CASRKGKQPNTGELFF.

V is TRBV4-1 and J is TRBJ1-1; D unclear. The germline V and J ends were trimmed by 0 bases and 0 bases, with 8 bases remaining between them. CDR3 length: 15 amino acids. Germline V CDR1 and CDR2: MGHRA, YSYEKL. The CDR3 DNA reads as TGCGCCAGCAGCCAAGACTTGCAGGTGAACACTGAAGCTTTCTTT. Amino acid sequence: CASSQDLQVNTEAFF.

The chain couples TRBV2 to TRBJ2-7; possibly TRBD1 for D (6 bases). The CDR3 runs to 12 residues. V was cut by 5 bases and J by 6 bases, with 11 bases left in between. Germline CDR1 and CDR2: SNHLY and FYNNEI. CDR3 protein: CASSRSGVEQYF. The CDR3 region has the DNA TGTGCCAGCAGTAGATCAGGGGTCGAGCAGTACTTC. The full variable domain, with the rest looked up from reference TRBV2 and TRBJ2-7, is EPEVTQTPSHQVTQMGQEVILRCVPISNHLYFYWYRQILGQKVEFLVSFYNNEISEKSEIFDDQFSVERPDGSNFTLKIRSTKLEDSAMYFCASSRSGVEQYFGPGTRLTVT.

The chain recombines TRBV4-2 with TRBJ2-7, with 9 bases fitting TRBD1. Unmatched junction bases numbered 8, after V lost 4 bases and J lost 1 base. Germline CDR1 LGHNA, CDR2 YNFKEQ. CDR3 length equals 16 residues. Here the CDR3 reads CASSRSLTGGSYEQYF. CDR3 coding DNA: TGTGCCAGCAGCCGAAGCCTGACAGGGGGATCCTACGAGCAGTACTTC.

The rearrangement joins TRBV12-5 to TRBJ1-3; 8 nucleotides line up with TRBD1. The V and J ends lost 3 bases and 0 bases, in that order; junction bases with no gene match: 7. Germline assignment: CDR1 LGHNT and CDR2 FRNRAP. CDR3 length: 17 amino acids. The CDR3 coding sequence is TGTGCTAGTGGTTTTAGACAGGGGCCTTCCTCTGGAAACACCATATATTTT. Its translation: CASGFRQGPSSGNTIYF.

The chain combines TRBV6-5 with TRBJ1-1; TRBD1 is a possible D gene (6 bases). The germline gives CDR1 MNHEY, CDR2 SVGAGI. The CDR3 is made up of 15 amino acids. Trimming removed 2 bases from V and 0 bases from J, with 10 bases in between. The CDR3 bases are TGTGCCAGCAGTTACGGCCACAGGGTGAACACTGAAGCTTTCTTT. It yields the protein CASSYGHRVNTEAFF.

The chain combines TRBV5-4 with TRBJ2-5; 11 bases line up with TRBD2. Germline CDR1 and CDR2: SGHNT and YYREEE (reference sequence). With 4 bases clipped from V and 2 bases from J, the junction kept 13 bases outside the gene matches. CDR3 size: 18 residues. The CDR3 spells CASSRPPGLAGLQETQYF. The CDR3 nucleotides are TGTGCCAGCAGCCGGCCTCCAGGACTAGCGGGCCTTCAAGAGACCCAGTACTTC.

DNA for the CDR3: TGTGCCAGTAGTATTGCGGGGGGCTACACCTTC. It is translated as CASSIAGGYTF. The chain recombines TRBV19 with TRBJ1-2; D is ambiguous. V was shortened by 3 bases and J by 8 bases, with 7 bases between the two germline ends. This CDR3 has 11 amino acids. Germline loops: CDR1 LNHDA, CDR2 SQIVND (reference sequence). Together with reference TRBV19 and TRBJ1-2, the CDR3 gives the full variable domain: DGGITQSPKYLFRKEGQNVTLSCEQNLNHDAMYWYRQDPGQGLRLIYYSQIVNDFQKGDIAEGYSVSREKKESFPLTVTSAQKNPTAFYLCASSIAGGYTFGSGTRLTVV.

The chain carries TRBV5-6 and TRBJ2-5; TRBD2 agrees at 7 bases. The germline gives CDR1 SGHDT, CDR2 YYEEEE. The CDR3 is 16 residues long. The junction had 13 bases not matched to a gene; V was cut back by 3 bases and J by 5 bases. The CDR3 coding sequence is TGTGCCAGCAGCTCTTCCCGGGGAGCGGGGAAGGAGACCCAGTACTTC. This codes for CASSSSRGAGKETQYF.

The chain has TRBV4-3 and TRBJ1-3; no clear D gene. V dropped 0 bases and J dropped 5 bases, with 14 bases sitting between them. Germline V lookup: CDR1 LGHNA, CDR2 YSLEER. There are 16 residues in the CDR3. CDR3: CASSQEGREGRNTIYF. The CDR3 nucleotides read TGCGCCAGCAGCCAAGAAGGACGGGAAGGACGAAACACCATATATTTT.

V usage is TRBV2 and J usage is TRBJ2-7; D may be TRBD1 (6 bases). Germline values: CDR1 SNHLY, CDR2 FYNNEI. Between the trimmed V and J ends, which lost 3 bases and 2 bases, there was a span of 14 bases. The CDR3 loop spans 15 amino acids. The CDR3 sequence is CASSEGHRVPYEQYF. The DNA of the CDR3 is TGTGCCAGCAGTGAGGGGCACAGGGTACCCTACGAGCAGTACTTC.

The chain recombines TRBV19 with TRBJ1-4; TRBD1 is a possible D gene (6 bases). V lost 5 bases to trimming and J lost 4 bases, with 11 bases between them. The germline V gene encodes CDR1 LNHDA and CDR2 SQIVND (reference sequence). The CDR3 is 14 amino acids. This CDR3 is CASSGQRSNEKLFF. The CDR3 DNA follows: TGTGCCAGTAGTGGACAGAGGAGTAATGAAAAACTGTTTTTT.